This T cell receptor beta chain was sequenced in a study of CXCR3-negative and CXCR3-positive naive CD8 T cells. This CDR3 is 12 amino acids long. Researchers reported sorting every CD8+ T cell subset in triplicate, about 290,000 cells per sort. The libraries of TRB cDNA were prepared using 5' RACE with UMI labels. From its re-call of the 5' RACE reads, TCRdb lists each CDR3 protein once, without DNA. This sample carries tens of thousands of distinct CDR3 sequences, with 0.53% going to the ten biggest clones. Of note for this clonotype: What it recognizes is unknown.

Overall study results and limits: High diversity, comparable across both naive subsets, contrasted with much lower diversity in memory CD8+ cells. Memory cells showed distinct TRBV-TRBJ patterns, while the two naive subsets matched. The TRB CDR3s that CXCR3-positive naive cells carried were more hydrophobic than those of CXCR3-negative naive cells.

This clonotype originated in a human donor in good health. Some clones in this sample may be carry-over from other donors' samples. The chain recombines TRBV12-3 or TRBV12-4 with TRBJ2-1; TCRdb lists TRBD2, though no DNA is available to test this call. The source material was naive CXCR3+ CD8+ T cells from blood. Subset noted: CD45RO-CCR7+CD27+CD95- naive CD8+ T cells expressing CXCR3 (TNR3+). The CDR3: CASREGLDEQFF.